Each of the 28 T cell receptor beta chains below was sequenced from the same sample in a study of T cell responses to AZD1222 COVID-19 vaccine. Produced via immunoSEQ multiplex PCR; TCRdb's table is partial and in-frame only. The repertoire holds more than 70,000 clones, with around 90% as singletons. Material: peripheral blood, obtained 28 days after the second AZD1222 dose. These receptors were taken from an adult who received the AZD1222 COVID-19 vaccine.

The rearrangement joins TRBV28 to TRBJ1-5; D gene ambiguous. The CDR3 is 14 residues long. Germline V gene lookup returns CDR1 MDHEN and CDR2 SYDVKM. Trimming stripped 6 bases from V and 3 bases from J, with 12 bases between. CDR3 in amino acids: CASRSGLANQPQHF. The DNA of the CDR3 is TGTGCCAGCAGGAGTGGGCTTGCCAATCAGCCCCAGCATTTT.

The chain joins TRBV7-2 to TRBJ1-4, with a possible D match to TRBD1 (5 bases). The V gene's germline CDR1 is SGHTA and CDR2 FQGNSA. CDR3 length: 14 amino acids. Trimming cost V 5 bases and J 7 bases, with 14 bases left between them. CDR3 sequence (DNA): TGTGCCAGCAGCCCCGGGGCAGCTAGTGAAAAACTGTTTTTT. Translating it yields CASSPGAASEKLFF.

This chain joins TRBV28 and TRBJ1-6, with D hard to call. V was shortened by 3 bases and J by 5 bases, with 8 bases between the two germline ends. This CDR3 has 14 amino acids. Germline V gene data show CDR1 as MDHEN and CDR2 as SYDVKM. The CDR3 nucleotides read TGTGCCAGCAGTTTGGGAGGAAATAATTCACCCCTCCACTTT. It encodes CASSLGGNNSPLHF.

The V and J genes are TRBV4-3 and TRBJ1-4, with D perhaps TRBD1 (5 bases). The CDR3 extends over 15 amino acids. Germline CDR1 reads LGHNA; CDR2 reads YSLEER. Trimming left V 0 bases short and J 8 bases short, with 13 bases between. The CDR3, as DNA: TGCGCCAGCAGCCAAGATAAGGGGCGCGGGGAAAAACTGTTTTTT. It encodes CASSQDKGRGEKLFF.

The chain couples TRBV7-9 to TRBJ2-4; D is undetermined. Germline V gene data show CDR1 as SEHNR and CDR2 as FQNEAQ (reference sequence). Trimming removed 1 base from V and 10 bases from J, with 14 bases in between. The CDR3 extends over 14 amino acids. This CDR3 is CASSLEGRAAIQYF. The CDR3 nucleotides are TGTGCCAGCAGCTTAGAGGGTAGGGCAGCAATTCAGTACTTC.

The CDR3 loop is CSASSLGDGGLRGYTF. The CDR3 DNA reads TGCAGTGCTAGTAGTCTCGGAGATGGGGGATTAAGAGGCTACACCTTC. V usage is TRBV20-1 and J usage is TRBJ1-2; tentatively, D is TRBD1 (5 bases). The CDR3 runs 16 residues. Trimming removed 3 bases from V and 8 bases from J, with 25 bases in between. CDR1 is DFQATT, CDR2 SNEGSKA, per germline (reference sequence).

The chain carries TRBV5-6 and TRBJ2-1, with D unclear. The germline V gene has CDR1 SGHDT and CDR2 YYEEEE. V was clipped by 0 bases and J by 4 bases, with 5 bases between them. The CDR3 consists of 13 residues. CDR3 DNA sequence: TGTGCCAGCAGCTTGGACAGTTACAATGAGCAGTTCTTC. Translation gives CASSLDSYNEQFF.

This chain connects TRBV5-1 to TRBJ2-7; tentatively, D is TRBD2 (5 bases). Germline-derived CDR1 and CDR2 are SGHRS and YFSETQ. This CDR3 region has 12 residues. Between the trimmed V and J ends, which lost 3 bases and 6 bases, there was a span of 10 bases. Written as DNA, the CDR3 is TGCGCCAGCAGCTCAGAAACTAGCGAGCAGTACTTC. Translation: CASSSETSEQYF.

The J gene is TRBJ2-3, the V gene TRBV19; possible D gene TRBD1, 6 bases. The V end lost 10 bases, the J end lost 2 bases, and 16 bases lay between the germline ends. Germline CDR1 LNHDA, CDR2 SQIVND (reference sequence). This CDR3 contains 14 residues. The CDR3 DNA follows: TGTGCCACAAGCGTACAGGGAGCCACAGATACGCAGTATTTT. Protein sequence: CATSVQGATDTQYF.

The chain combines TRBV6-1 with TRBJ1-1; D is undetermined. Between the trimmed V and J ends, which lost 1 base and 1 base, there was a span of 7 bases. Germline V gene sequence: CDR1 MNHNS, CDR2 SASEGT. CDR3 length: 14 residues. CDR3 region: CASSEEGRNTEAFF. The CDR3 coding sequence is TGTGCCAGCAGTGAAGAGGGTCGGAACACTGAAGCTTTCTTT.

As for this clone: Germline is not matched at one junction end, which may reflect a read error. This sequence joins TRBV6-1 and TRBJ2-5; 7 bases line up with TRBD1. Per the germline V gene, CDR1 is MNHNS and CDR2 is SASEGT. There are 15 residues in the CDR3. The CDR3 DNA is TGTGCCAGCAGGGAAGGTGGGACAGTCCAAGAGACCCAGTACTTC. It is translated as CASREGGTVQETQYF.

The chain links TRBV4-1 to TRBJ2-5, with TRBD1 identical over 7 bases. V lost 0 bases to trimming and J lost 5 bases; unmatched junction nucleotides: 9. Germline V CDR1 and CDR2: MGHRA, YSYEKL. This CDR3 comprises 16 residues. The CDR3 reads CASSQDRVGGEETQYF. The DNA for the CDR3 is TGCGCCAGCAGCCAAGATCGGGTAGGGGGCGAGGAGACCCAGTACTTC.

J is TRBJ1-6 and V is TRBV5-4; D gene uncertain. With 0 bases removed from V and 7 bases from J, the gap between germline ends came to 2 bases. This CDR3 has 12 amino acids. Germline V gene data show CDR1 as SGHNT and CDR2 as YYREEE (reference sequence). The CDR3 region is CASSLVNSPLHF. CDR3 sequence (DNA): TGTGCCAGCAGCTTGGTCAATTCACCCCTCCACTTT.

The V gene is TRBV2, the J gene TRBJ1-2, with D uncertain. Germline V CDR1 and CDR2: SNHLY, FYNNEI. The CDR3 consists of 12 residues. The V and J ends lost 7 bases and 1 base respectively, with 7 bases between them. Here the CDR3 DNA reads TGTGCCAGCATGCAAGATAACTATGGCTACACCTTC. As protein: CASMQDNYGYTF.

The rearrangement uses TRBV7-2 and TRBJ1-4; 10 bases align to TRBD1. The germline V gene has CDR1 SGHTA and CDR2 FQGNSA. Trimming took 4 bases from V and 5 from J; bases not matched to a gene: 7. The CDR3 has 16 residues. CDR3 in amino acids: CASSSRPGQGNEKLFF. CDR3 in DNA: TGTGCCAGCAGCTCGAGGCCGGGACAGGGGAATGAAAAACTGTTTTTT. The variable domain in full, with the rest retrieved from reference TRBV7-2 and TRBJ1-4, is GAGVSQSPSNKVTEKGKDVELRCDPISGHTALYWYRQSLGQGLEFLIYFQGNSAPDKSGLPSDRFSAERTGGSVSTLTIQRTQQEDSAVYLCASSSRPGQGNEKLFFGSGTQLSVL.

The chain joins TRBV9 to TRBJ2-6; D is uncertain. V was trimmed by 3 bases and J by 4 bases, leaving 8 bases between them. This CDR3 has 14 amino acids. Germline V gives CDR1 SGDLS, CDR2 YYNGEE. The CDR3 is CASSGLLGANVLTF. The CDR3 DNA reads as TGTGCCAGCAGCGGCTTATTAGGGGCCAACGTCCTGACTTTC.

This sequence joins TRBV7-9 and TRBJ2-2; D may be TRBD1 (6 bases). CDR3 length: 14 residues. V was trimmed by 5 bases and J by 5 bases, leaving 12 bases between them. Germline V gene data show CDR1 as SEHNR and CDR2 as FQNEAQ (reference sequence). The CDR3 reads CASSPGQATGELFF. CDR3 in DNA: TGTGCCAGCAGCCCGGGACAAGCTACCGGGGAGCTGTTTTTT.

V is TRBV30 and J is TRBJ1-2; 8 bases are a match to TRBD1. Looked up from germline, CDR1 is GTSNPN and CDR2 is SVGIG (reference sequence). The CDR3 runs 16 residues. V was pared by 2 bases and J by 8 bases, with 16 bases of the junction left unmatched. The CDR3 DNA is TGTGCCTGGAGTTTAGGACAGGGTATTTACCTATCCGGCTACACCTTC. This sequence encodes CAWSLGQGIYLSGYTF.

The chain employs TRBV18 and TRBJ2-1; 7 nucleotides match TRBD2. The CDR3 has 16 amino acids. Germline trimming cut 3 bases from V and 4 bases from J; bases unmatched to any gene: 9. Germline CDR1 and CDR2: KGHSH and LQKENI. The CDR3 protein is CASSPMAGDLYNEQFF. CDR3 nucleotides: TGTGCCAGCTCACCGATGGCGGGAGACCTGTACAATGAGCAGTTCTTC.

V and J are TRBV2 and TRBJ1-5; D call uncertain. V lost 1 base and J lost 0, with 10 bases in between. This CDR3 region has 16 residues. Germline CDR1 SNHLY, CDR2 FYNNEI. The CDR3 spells CASSEEAIYSNQPQHF. The CDR3 nucleotides read TGTGCCAGCAGTGAAGAAGCGATTTATAGCAATCAGCCCCAGCATTTT.

This clone was detected once. J is TRBJ1-5 and V is TRBV28; 7 bases match TRBD1. V shed 5 bases, J shed 7 bases, and the junction held 11 bases outside the gene matches. The CDR3 is 15 amino acids. Germline-derived CDR1 and CDR2 are MDHEN and SYDVKM. DNA of the CDR3: TGTGCCAGCAGTACCCGGGACAGTAGGAAACAGCCCCAGCATTTT. Translating gives CASSTRDSRKQPQHF.

The rearrangement links TRBV5-1 to TRBJ2-2, with D possibly TRBD2 on 5 matching bases. The CDR3 is 15 residues long. The germline CDR1 and CDR2 sequences are SGHRS and YFSETQ. Trimming cost V 3 bases and J 2 bases, with 11 bases left between them. The DNA of the CDR3 is TGCGCCAGCAGCTCGCGGACTCTTAACACCGGGGAGCTGTTTTTT. Amino acid sequence: CASSSRTLNTGELFF. The complete variable domain, with remaining parts taken from reference TRBV5-1 and TRBJ2-2, reads KAGVTQTPRYLIKTRGQQVTLSCSPISGHRSVSWYQQTPGQGLQFLFEYFSETQRNKGNFPGRFSGRQFSNSRSEMNVSTLELGDSALYLCASSSRTLNTGELFFGEGSRLTVL.

CDR3 sequence: CASSPDRGGRNEQFF. As DNA, the CDR3 is TGTGCCAGCAGCCCCGACAGGGGAGGTAGAAATGAGCAGTTCTTC. V gene TRBV11-3 combines with J gene TRBJ2-1, with 8 bases identical to TRBD1. CDR1 SGHNT and CDR2 YENEEA come from the germline V gene. Trimming removed 5 bases from V and 7 bases from J; junction bases left unmatched: 10. The CDR3 loop spans 15 amino acids. The complete variable domain, with remaining parts taken from reference TRBV11-3 and TRBJ2-1, reads EAGVVQSPRYKIIEKKQPVAFWCNPISGHNTLYWYLQNLGQGPELLIRYENEEAVDDSQLPKDRFSAERLKGVDSTLKIQPAELGDSAVYLCASSPDRGGRNEQFFGPGTRLTVL.

V usage is TRBV9 and J usage is TRBJ2-2, with 9 bases identical to TRBD1. The germline gives CDR1 SGDLS, CDR2 YYNGEE. The CDR3 runs to 18 residues. The ends lost 3 bases at V and 3 bases at J; junction bases unmatched: 12. The CDR3 nucleotides read TGTGCCAGCAGCGCACCCCGGGACAGGGTTCCCTACACCGGGGAGCTGTTTTTT. It encodes CASSAPRDRVPYTGELFF.

The table lists this clone with a count of one. The V call is TRBV3-1 (or the pseudogene TRBV3-2), the J call TRBJ2-6, with D uncertain. The germline V gene encodes CDR1 LGHDT and CDR2 YNNKEL (reference sequence). CDR3 size: 14 residues. Trimming left V 3 bases short and J 4 bases short, with 7 bases between. CDR3 region: CASSQGSGANVLTF. The CDR3 nucleotides read TGTGCCAGCAGCCAGGGTTCGGGGGCCAACGTCCTGACTTTC.

V is TRBV7-3 and J is TRBJ1-1; D unresolved. The CDR3 runs to 16 residues. Trimming removed 2 bases at V and 3 bases at J, with 16 bases between. Looked up from germline, CDR1 is SGHTA and CDR2 is FQGTGA. The CDR3 reads CASSLGEGIGYTEAFF. The CDR3 DNA sequence: TGTGCCAGCAGCTTAGGAGAGGGTATAGGGTACACTGAAGCTTTCTTT.

This clone has a single count. The V and J genes are TRBV28 and TRBJ2-2; 8 bases align to TRBD2. The CDR3 sequence is 15 residues long. Per the germline V gene, CDR1 is MDHEN and CDR2 is SYDVKM. With V trimmed by 4 bases and J by 3 bases, 4 bases remained unmatched. The CDR3 nucleotides read TGTGCCAGCAGTTCGAGCGGGAGAGACACCGGGGAGCTGTTTTTT. Translation gives CASSSSGRDTGELFF.

This chain connects TRBV25-1 to TRBJ2-1; D is perhaps TRBD1 (6 bases). Trimming left V 4 bases short and J 2 bases short, with 21 bases between. The CDR3 is made up of 18 amino acids. Germline values: CDR1 MGHDK, CDR2 SYGVNS. The CDR3 region has the DNA TGTGCCAGCAGTGGATACGATCGCATGACAGGAACCTACAATGAGCAGTTCTTC. This gives the protein CASSGYDRMTGTYNEQFF.